Included here is one T cell receptor beta chain sequence, with context. Participants, 18 to 89 years old, spanned some 23 US areas. The data stem from a study of blood T cell repertoires in COVID-19. Background on the study: Cohort 3 donors were reported recovered after two negative PCRs, clearance, or symptom resolution. Sample material is recorded as cDNA or gDNA derived from T cells, B-cell-depleted T cells, or PBMCs.

CDR1 and CDR2 from the germline V gene are SNHLY and FYNNEI. V lost 5 bases and J lost 6, with 9 bases in between. There are 12 residues in the CDR3. Authors' processing steps: Reference gene primers were amplified, and this amplification served to estimate nucleated cell counts. The repertoire was sequenced with immunoSEQ multiplex PCR; TCRdb's copy has only in-frame clones and lacks some. V, J and clone size derive from that table, while D and trimming were established from the DNA sequence. The sample has under 300,000 clones, around nine tenths seen once. The source material was PBMCs or T cells enriched from blood (not recorded which). The receptor was derived from a woman aged 55-75 years in a cohort exposed to, infected with or recovered from COVID-19 (not recorded which). The gene calls are TRBV2 and TRBJ2-3; D possibly corresponds to TRBD2 (6 bases). CDR3 sequence reads: CASSPTSDTQYF. DNA for the CDR3: TGTGCCAGCAGTCCTACTAGCGATACGCAGTATTTT.